The clone carrying this T cell receptor (beta chain) was detected only a few times. In germline, CDR1 is KGHDR, CDR2 SFDVKD. V trimming: 4 bases; J trimming: 9 bases; junction bases outside the gene matches: 4. This CDR3 spans 13 amino acids. Time point described: persistent/refractory GD, antithyroid drugs over 5 years with positive TRAb. Extracted PBMC RNA gave rise to the TCR library. This entry comes from a study of regulatory T cells in long-lasting Graves disease. For TCR beta, libraries came from iRepertoire HTBI primers and Arm-PCR of CDR3 regions. TCRdb re-called the multiplex PCR reads with MiXCR, one entry per CDR3 protein. The top ten hold roughly 7% of the sample, which has some 470,000 distinct CDR3 sequences, roughly a fifth seen once.

The chain combines TRBV24-1 with TRBJ2-4; 8 nucleotides agree with TRBD2. The TCR comes from a female donor with Graves disease. The input for sequencing was peripheral blood mononuclear cells (PBMCs), taken when the disease was refractory, from a patient treated with antithyroid drugs. The CDR3 loop reads CATSETSASIQYF. In nucleotides, the CDR3 is TGTGCCACCAGTGAGACTAGCGCGAGCATTCAGTACTTC.